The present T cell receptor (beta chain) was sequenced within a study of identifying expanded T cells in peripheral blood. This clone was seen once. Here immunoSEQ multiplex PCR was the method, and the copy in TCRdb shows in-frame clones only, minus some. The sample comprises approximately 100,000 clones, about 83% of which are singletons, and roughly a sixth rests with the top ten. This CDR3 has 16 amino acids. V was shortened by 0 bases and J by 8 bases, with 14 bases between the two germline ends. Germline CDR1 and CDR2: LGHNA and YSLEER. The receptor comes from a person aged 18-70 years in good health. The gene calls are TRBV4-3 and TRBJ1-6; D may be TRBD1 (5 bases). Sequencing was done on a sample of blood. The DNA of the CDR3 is TGCGCCAGCAGCCAAGATCCGGCAGGGAAAGATTCACCCCTCCACTTT. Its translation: CASSQDPAGKDSPLHF.